A selection of T cell receptor beta chains follows, all from one sample in a study of blood T cells in healthy people across ages. TCRdb reanalysed the 5' RACE reads using MiXCR and keeps one entry per CDR3 protein. The data contain hundreds of thousands of distinct CDR3 sequences, roughly 49% of them singletons. Sequenced input: blood. Receptors originate from a woman aged 55-70 years in good health. CDR3s include the opening cysteine and the closing phenylalanine or tryptophan. D genes are given only for firm matches. Clone size is stated in some rows and not others, as once, few, many or a class when expanded.

J gene: TRBJ1-1; CDR3 length: 15; clone size: -; D gene: -; V gene: TRBV6-2/TRBV6-3; CDR3 DNA: TGTGCCAGCAGTTCCTCCCTCCTGGTGAACACTGAAGCTTTCTTT; CDR3 protein: CASSSSLLVNTEAFF
J gene: TRBJ1-2; CDR3 length: 13; clone size: many; D gene: -; V gene: TRBV28; CDR3 DNA: TGTGCCAGCAGACCCAGGGTTGGCTATGGCTACACCTTC; CDR3 protein: CASRPRVGYGYTF
J gene: TRBJ2-7; CDR3 length: 15; clone size: few; D gene: -; V gene: TRBV18; CDR3 DNA: TGTGCCAGCTCACCACGAGGGGACCTAACCTACGAGCAGTACTTC; CDR3 protein: CASSPRGDLTYEQYF
J gene: TRBJ1-2; CDR3 length: 13; clone size: few; D gene: -; V gene: TRBV20-1; CDR3 DNA: TGCAGTGCTAGAGATGCCTGGAACTATGGCTACACCTTC; CDR3 protein: CSARDAWNYGYTF
J gene: TRBJ2-5; CDR3 length: 14; clone size: few; D gene: -; V gene: TRBV7-9; CDR3 DNA: TGTGCCAGCAGCTTACGTGGAGGGGGAGAGACCCAGTACTTC; CDR3 protein: CASSLRGGGETQYF
J gene: TRBJ2-1; CDR3 length: 15; clone size: few; D gene: TRBD1; V gene: TRBV7-7; CDR3 DNA: TGTGCTAGCAGCCCAGACAGGGGGCTCTCTAATGAGCAGTTCTTC; CDR3 protein: CASSPDRGLSNEQFF
J gene: TRBJ2-7; CDR3 length: 15; clone size: few; D gene: TRBD1; V gene: TRBV7-2; CDR3 DNA: TGTGCCAGCAGCCCTGGACAGGGGAGGTCCTACGAGCAGTACTTC; CDR3 protein: CASSPGQGRSYEQYF
J gene: TRBJ2-4; CDR3 length: 18; clone size: few; D gene: -; V gene: TRBV21-1; CDR3 DNA: TGTGCCAGCAGCCCCCCGGGCAGGGGATTTCTAGCCAAAAACATTCAGTACTTC; CDR3 protein: CASSPPGRGFLAKNIQYF
J gene: TRBJ1-5; CDR3 length: 15; clone size: -; D gene: TRBD1; V gene: TRBV6-1; CDR3 DNA: TGTGCCAGCAGTGAAGCCCGACAGGGGGCACAGCCCCAGCATTTT; CDR3 protein: CASSEARQGAQPQHF
J gene: TRBJ2-1; CDR3 length: 17; clone size: -; D gene: TRBD2; V gene: TRBV7-9; CDR3 DNA: TGTGCCAGCAGCTTATTCGCGGGAGCGATTAGAAACAATGAGCAGTTCTTC; CDR3 protein: CASSLFAGAIRNNEQFF
J gene: TRBJ2-7; CDR3 length: 12; clone size: few; D gene: -; V gene: TRBV20-1; CDR3 DNA: TGCAGTGGGTGCAGGGTTGCCGACGAGCAGTACTTC; CDR3 protein: CSGCRVADEQYF
J gene: TRBJ1-4; CDR3 length: 14; clone size: -; D gene: -; V gene: TRBV7-2; CDR3 DNA: TGTGCCAGCAGCTTAAGCAGGTCTAATGAAAAACTGTTTTTT; CDR3 protein: CASSLSRSNEKLFF
J gene: TRBJ2-2; CDR3 length: 12; clone size: -; D gene: -; V gene: TRBV20-1; CDR3 DNA: TGCAGTGCTAGAGTAGATGTCGGGGAGCTGTTTTTT; CDR3 protein: CSARVDVGELFF
J gene: TRBJ2-7; CDR3 length: 14; clone size: -; D gene: TRBD2; V gene: TRBV18; CDR3 DNA: TGTGCCAGCTCACCCCGGACTAGTGCCAATGAGCAGTACTTC; CDR3 protein: CASSPRTSANEQYF
J gene: TRBJ1-2; CDR3 length: 13; clone size: -; D gene: -; V gene: TRBV20-1; CDR3 DNA: TGCAGTGCTAGAGAAACAGGGACCGGGGGCTACACCTTC; CDR3 protein: CSARETGTGGYTF
J gene: TRBJ2-3; CDR3 length: 15; clone size: -; D gene: -; V gene: TRBV5-1; CDR3 DNA: TGCGCCAGCAGCTTGGGTACAGGGTGGGGAGATACGCAGTATTTT; CDR3 protein: CASSLGTGWGDTQYF
J gene: TRBJ2-5; CDR3 length: 13; clone size: many; D gene: -; V gene: TRBV12-3/TRBV12-4; CDR3 DNA: TGTGCCAGCACCTCCGGGACTCGAGAGACCCAGTACTTC; CDR3 protein: CASTSGTRETQYF
J gene: TRBJ2-7; CDR3 length: 16; clone size: many; D gene: -; V gene: TRBV4-2; CDR3 DNA: TGTGCCAGCAGCCAAGAACCCGGGGACAAGCTCTACGAGCAGTACTTC; CDR3 protein: CASSQEPGDKLYEQYF
J gene: TRBJ2-7; CDR3 length: 14; clone size: -; D gene: -; V gene: TRBV7-9; CDR3 DNA: TGTGCCAGCAGCAATCCCGGGAGAGGGGACGAGCAGTACTTC; CDR3 protein: CASSNPGRGDEQYF
J gene: TRBJ2-5; CDR3 length: 16; clone size: few; D gene: TRBD2; V gene: TRBV2; CDR3 DNA: TGTGCCAGCAGGGAAAGGACTAGCGGGGGAGAGGAGACCCAGTACTTC; CDR3 protein: CASRERTSGGEETQYF
J gene: TRBJ2-7; CDR3 length: 15; clone size: many; D gene: TRBD2; V gene: TRBV28; CDR3 DNA: TGTGCCAGCAGTTTACCTAGCGGGAGGGCATACGAGCAGTACTTC; CDR3 protein: CASSLPSGRAYEQYF
J gene: TRBJ2-7; CDR3 length: 15; clone size: -; D gene: TRBD1; V gene: TRBV20-1; CDR3 DNA: TGCAGTGCTAGAGCCGTCGACAGGGGAGTCTACGAGCAGTACTTC; CDR3 protein: CSARAVDRGVYEQYF
J gene: TRBJ2-5; CDR3 length: 15; clone size: -; D gene: TRBD1; V gene: TRBV7-2; CDR3 DNA: TGTGCCAGCAGCTCTGGGACAGGCCGCCAAGAGACCCAGTACTTC; CDR3 protein: CASSSGTGRQETQYF
J gene: TRBJ2-1; CDR3 length: 12; clone size: -; D gene: -; V gene: TRBV13; CDR3 DNA: TGTGCCAGCAGCTTAGAGGCGTATGAGCAGTTCTTC; CDR3 protein: CASSLEAYEQFF
J gene: TRBJ2-3; CDR3 length: 17; clone size: once; D gene: TRBD2; V gene: TRBV20-1; CDR3 DNA: TGCAGTGCTAGACCCTTAGCGGGAAGGGGGTTGTTAGATACGCAGTATTTT; CDR3 protein: CSARPLAGRGLLDTQYF
J gene: TRBJ1-2; CDR3 length: 14; clone size: -; D gene: -; V gene: TRBV9; CDR3 DNA: TGTGCCAGCAGCGTAGATGGCCAGGGCCGAGGCTACACCTTC; CDR3 protein: CASSVDGQGRGYTF
J gene: TRBJ2-5; CDR3 length: 17; clone size: few; D gene: TRBD2; V gene: TRBV4-1; CDR3 DNA: TGCGCCAGCAGCCAAGGACTCCAAAGCGGGAGAGGCGAGACCCAGTACTTC; CDR3 protein: CASSQGLQSGRGETQYF
J gene: TRBJ2-7; CDR3 length: 15; clone size: -; D gene: -; V gene: TRBV20-1; CDR3 DNA: TGCAGTGTTGGCTCCGGACTCAACGACTACAATGAGCAGTACTTC; CDR3 protein: CSVGSGLNDYNEQYF
J gene: TRBJ2-5; CDR3 length: 14; clone size: -; D gene: -; V gene: TRBV20-1; CDR3 DNA: TGCAGTGCTAGAGACGGGAGTCAGATCGAGACCCAGTACTTC; CDR3 protein: CSARDGSQIETQYF
J gene: TRBJ2-1; CDR3 length: 15; clone size: -; D gene: -; V gene: TRBV5-1; CDR3 DNA: TGCGCCAGCAGCTTGGGCCTCCTATCCTACAATGAGCAGTTCTTC; CDR3 protein: CASSLGLLSYNEQFF
J gene: TRBJ1-1; CDR3 length: 12; clone size: few; D gene: -; V gene: TRBV29-1; CDR3 DNA: TGCAGCGCCCACCGAGGGAGCACTGAAGCTTTCTTT; CDR3 protein: CSAHRGSTEAFF
J gene: TRBJ2-1; CDR3 length: 17; clone size: few; D gene: -; V gene: TRBV7-2; CDR3 DNA: TGTGCCAGCAGCCGTCCCGGGGGCCTAGCGGAATACAATGAGCAGTTCTTC; CDR3 protein: CASSRPGGLAEYNEQFF
J gene: TRBJ2-1; CDR3 length: 13; clone size: -; D gene: TRBD2; V gene: TRBV28; CDR3 DNA: TGTGCCAGCAGTCCGGGAGGACGGTATGAGCAGTTCTTC; CDR3 protein: CASSPGGRYEQFF
J gene: TRBJ2-1; CDR3 length: 14; clone size: -; D gene: -; V gene: TRBV28; CDR3 DNA: TGTGCCAGCAAGTTCAGGGGCCTACTAGTAAAGCAGTTCTTC; CDR3 protein: CASKFRGLLVKQFF
J gene: TRBJ2-1; CDR3 length: 13; clone size: few; D gene: -; V gene: TRBV20-1; CDR3 DNA: TGCAGTGCTAGCAGGGCTTCCTACAATGAGCAGTTCTTC; CDR3 protein: CSASRASYNEQFF
J gene: TRBJ2-3; CDR3 length: 17; clone size: -; D gene: TRBD2; V gene: TRBV20-1; CDR3 DNA: TGCAGTGCTAGAGATCTTAGCGGGGGGCCACACACAGATACGCAGTATTTT; CDR3 protein: CSARDLSGGPHTDTQYF
J gene: TRBJ2-5; CDR3 length: 14; clone size: -; D gene: TRBD2; V gene: TRBV12-3/TRBV12-4; CDR3 DNA: TGTGCCAGCAGTGTAGGCGGGGGAGGTGAGACCCAGTACTTC; CDR3 protein: CASSVGGGGETQYF
J gene: TRBJ2-7; CDR3 length: 16; clone size: -; D gene: TRBD2; V gene: TRBV5-1; CDR3 DNA: TGCGCCAACAGCTTGGGATTAGCGGGTGGGACCTACGAGCAGTACTTC; CDR3 protein: CANSLGLAGGTYEQYF
J gene: TRBJ2-7; CDR3 length: 13; clone size: -; D gene: TRBD2; V gene: TRBV6-1; CDR3 DNA: TGTGCCAGCTCCCAGCGGGAGGGCCACGAGCAGTACTTC; CDR3 protein: CASSQREGHEQYF
J gene: TRBJ2-7; CDR3 length: 14; clone size: many; D gene: -; V gene: TRBV20-1; CDR3 DNA: TGCAGTGCCCAACAACGCCAGGGGAGGCACGAGCAGTACTTC; CDR3 protein: CSAQQRQGRHEQYF
J gene: TRBJ2-4; CDR3 length: 12; clone size: -; D gene: -; V gene: TRBV12-3/TRBV12-4; CDR3 DNA: TGTGCCAGCAGTTTTTTGGTAGACATTCAGTACTTC; CDR3 protein: CASSFLVDIQYF
J gene: TRBJ1-1; CDR3 length: 14; clone size: -; D gene: -; V gene: TRBV6-6; CDR3 DNA: TGTGCCAGCAATTCAGGTGGCCTCGGGACTGAAGCTTTCTTT; CDR3 protein: CASNSGGLGTEAFF
J gene: TRBJ2-1; CDR3 length: 14; clone size: -; D gene: -; V gene: TRBV7-9; CDR3 DNA: TGTGCCAGCAGCTTCGGCAGCGCTGAATGGGAGCAGTTCTTC; CDR3 protein: CASSFGSAEWEQFF
J gene: TRBJ2-1; CDR3 length: 16; clone size: -; D gene: -; V gene: TRBV5-1; CDR3 DNA: TGCGCCAGCAGCCCCTCCGCCCGGACGAGGGTCAATGAGCAGTTCTTC; CDR3 protein: CASSPSARTRVNEQFF
J gene: TRBJ1-2; CDR3 length: 15; clone size: few; D gene: -; V gene: TRBV4-3; CDR3 DNA: TGCGCCAGCAGCCAAGGACCGACAGCTAACTATGGCTACACCTTC; CDR3 protein: CASSQGPTANYGYTF
J gene: TRBJ1-4; CDR3 length: 15; clone size: -; D gene: -; V gene: TRBV20-1; CDR3 DNA: TGCAGTGCTAGAGATCCCCGGGCAACTAATGAAAAACTGTTTTTT; CDR3 protein: CSARDPRATNEKLFF
J gene: TRBJ2-1; CDR3 length: 15; clone size: few; D gene: -; V gene: TRBV3-1; CDR3 DNA: TGTGCCAGCAGCCAATTCGGGGCTTCCTACAATGAGCAGTTCTTC; CDR3 protein: CASSQFGASYNEQFF
J gene: TRBJ2-7; CDR3 length: 14; clone size: -; D gene: -; V gene: TRBV30; CDR3 DNA: TGTGCCTGGAGTGTGGGGGGCTCGGGTTCCGAGCAGTACTTC; CDR3 protein: CAWSVGGSGSEQYF
J gene: TRBJ2-1; CDR3 length: 15; clone size: many; D gene: -; V gene: TRBV6-6; CDR3 DNA: TGTGCCAGCAGTTACTTGGCAGGACCTCACAATGAGCAGTTCTTC; CDR3 protein: CASSYLAGPHNEQFF
J gene: TRBJ2-7; CDR3 length: 14; clone size: -; D gene: -; V gene: TRBV28; CDR3 DNA: TGTGCCAGCGAAGCGGGCCTTTTCCCCTACGAGCAGTACTTC; CDR3 protein: CASEAGLFPYEQYF
J gene: TRBJ2-6; CDR3 length: 17; clone size: -; D gene: -; V gene: TRBV20-1; CDR3 DNA: TGCAGTGCTAGAGACCGAGACAGCCACTCTGGGGCCAACGTCCCGACTTTC; CDR3 protein: CSARDRDSHSGANVPTF
J gene: TRBJ1-4; CDR3 length: 14; clone size: many; D gene: -; V gene: TRBV12-3/TRBV12-4; CDR3 DNA: TGTGCCAGCAGTTTAGCAGATAATAATGAAAAACTGTTTTTT; CDR3 protein: CASSLADNNEKLFF
J gene: TRBJ2-1; CDR3 length: 12; clone size: -; D gene: -; V gene: TRBV20-1; CDR3 DNA: TGCAGTGCTTTACGCCTCTCTAATGAGCAGTTCTTC; CDR3 protein: CSALRLSNEQFF
J gene: TRBJ2-1; CDR3 length: 17; clone size: -; D gene: TRBD2; V gene: TRBV5-6; CDR3 DNA: TGTGCCAGCAGCTGGACTAGCGGGACCCGATTCTACAATGAGCAGTTCTTC; CDR3 protein: CASSWTSGTRFYNEQFF
J gene: TRBJ2-7; CDR3 length: 18; clone size: few; D gene: TRBD1; V gene: TRBV4-3; CDR3 DNA: TGCGCCAGCAGCCAAGATTGGGGACCCGGGACAGGGGGCAACGAGCAGTACTTC; CDR3 protein: CASSQDWGPGTGGNEQYF
J gene: TRBJ2-1; CDR3 length: 14; clone size: many; D gene: TRBD2; V gene: TRBV6-4; CDR3 DNA: TGTGCCAGCAGTACCGGGACTAGTCCCAATGAGCAGTTCTTC; CDR3 protein: CASSTGTSPNEQFF
J gene: TRBJ1-1; CDR3 length: 13; clone size: -; D gene: -; V gene: TRBV7-2; CDR3 DNA: TGTGCCAGCAGCTTAGCGTGGAACACTGAAGCTTTCTTT; CDR3 protein: CASSLAWNTEAFF
J gene: TRBJ1-1; CDR3 length: 13; clone size: -; D gene: -; V gene: TRBV28; CDR3 DNA: TGTGCCAGCAGCCTGACGGTTGTTCCTGAAGCTTTCTTT; CDR3 protein: CASSLTVVPEAFF
J gene: TRBJ2-7; CDR3 length: 15; clone size: -; D gene: -; V gene: TRBV5-5; CDR3 DNA: TGTGCCAGCAGCTTGAGTCTCCAGGGTCCGTACGAGCAGTACTTC; CDR3 protein: CASSLSLQGPYEQYF
J gene: TRBJ1-2; CDR3 length: 14; clone size: -; D gene: -; V gene: TRBV6-2/TRBV6-3; CDR3 DNA: TGTGCCAGCAGACCCCGAATTGAGGACTATGGCTACACCTTC; CDR3 protein: CASRPRIEDYGYTF